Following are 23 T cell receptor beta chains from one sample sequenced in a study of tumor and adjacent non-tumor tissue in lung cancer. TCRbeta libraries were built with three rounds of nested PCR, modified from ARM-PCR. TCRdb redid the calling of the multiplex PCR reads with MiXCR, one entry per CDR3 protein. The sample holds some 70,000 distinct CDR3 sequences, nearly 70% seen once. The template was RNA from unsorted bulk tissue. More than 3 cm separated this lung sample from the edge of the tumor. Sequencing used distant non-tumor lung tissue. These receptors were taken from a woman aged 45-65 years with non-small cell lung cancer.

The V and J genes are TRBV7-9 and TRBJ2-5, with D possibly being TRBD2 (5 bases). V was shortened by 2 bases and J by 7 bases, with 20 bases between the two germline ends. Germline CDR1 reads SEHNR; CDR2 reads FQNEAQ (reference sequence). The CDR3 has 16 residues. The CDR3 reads CASSLLPTRLAGTQYF. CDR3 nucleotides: TGTGCCAGCAGCTTACTTCCCACCAGGCTGGCGGGGACCCAGTACTTC.

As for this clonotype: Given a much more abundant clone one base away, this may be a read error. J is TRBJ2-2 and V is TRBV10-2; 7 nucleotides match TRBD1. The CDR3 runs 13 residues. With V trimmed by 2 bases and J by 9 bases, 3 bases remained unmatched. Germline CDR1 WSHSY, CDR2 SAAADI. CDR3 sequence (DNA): TGCGCCAGCAGTGAGACAGGGGCCTGGGAGCTGTTTTTT. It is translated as CASSETGAWELFF.

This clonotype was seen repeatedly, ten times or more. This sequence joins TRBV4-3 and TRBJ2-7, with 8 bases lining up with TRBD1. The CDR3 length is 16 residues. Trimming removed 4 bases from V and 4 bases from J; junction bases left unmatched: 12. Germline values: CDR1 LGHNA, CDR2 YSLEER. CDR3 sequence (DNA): TGCGCCAGCAGCCCCGGGTACGGACAGGGAGAGTACGAGCAGTACTTC. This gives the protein CASSPGYGQGEYEQYF.

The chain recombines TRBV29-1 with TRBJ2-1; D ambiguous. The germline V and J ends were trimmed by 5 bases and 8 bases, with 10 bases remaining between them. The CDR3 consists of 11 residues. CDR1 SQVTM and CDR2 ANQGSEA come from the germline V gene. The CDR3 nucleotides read TGCAGCGTTAAGACCCTACATGAGCAGTTCTTC. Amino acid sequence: CSVKTLHEQFF.

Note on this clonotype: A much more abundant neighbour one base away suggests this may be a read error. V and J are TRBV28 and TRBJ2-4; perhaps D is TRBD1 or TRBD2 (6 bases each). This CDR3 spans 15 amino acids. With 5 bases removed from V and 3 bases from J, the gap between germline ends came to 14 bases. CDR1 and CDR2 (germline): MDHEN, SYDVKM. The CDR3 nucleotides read TGTGCCAGCAGTCCACAGGGAGGAGGCAAAAACATTCAGTACTTC. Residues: CASSPQGGGKNIQYF.

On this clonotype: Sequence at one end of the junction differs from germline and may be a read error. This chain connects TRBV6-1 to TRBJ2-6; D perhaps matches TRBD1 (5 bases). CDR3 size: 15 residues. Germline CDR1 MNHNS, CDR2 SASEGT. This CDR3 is CASSTQSIGANILTF. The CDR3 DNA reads TGTGCCAGCAGTACCCAGTCTATTGGGGCCAACATCCTGACTTTC.

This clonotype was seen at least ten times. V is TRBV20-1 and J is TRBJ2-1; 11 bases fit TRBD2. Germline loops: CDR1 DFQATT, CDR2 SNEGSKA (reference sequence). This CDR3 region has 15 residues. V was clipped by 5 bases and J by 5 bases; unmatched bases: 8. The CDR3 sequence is CSALGGLAENNEQFF. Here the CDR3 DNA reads TGCAGTGCTCTCGGGGGACTAGCGGAAAACAATGAGCAGTTCTTC.

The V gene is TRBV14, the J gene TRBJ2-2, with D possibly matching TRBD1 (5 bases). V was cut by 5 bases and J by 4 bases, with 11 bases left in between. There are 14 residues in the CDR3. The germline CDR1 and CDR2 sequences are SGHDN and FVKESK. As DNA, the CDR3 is TGTGCCAGCAGCATCCAGGGCGCCACCGGGGAGCTGTTTTTT. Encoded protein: CASSIQGATGELFF.

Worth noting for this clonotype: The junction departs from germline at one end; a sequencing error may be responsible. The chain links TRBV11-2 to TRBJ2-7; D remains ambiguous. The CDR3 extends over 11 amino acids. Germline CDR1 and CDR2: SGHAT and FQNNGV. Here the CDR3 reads CASNSSREQYF. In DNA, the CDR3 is TGTGCCAGCAACTCCTCAAGAGAGCAATATTTC.

The CDR3, as DNA: TGTGCCAGCAGTTTCCGCGGACGGGCGGGGGGCTACACCTTC. Amino acid sequence: CASSFRGRAGGYTF. The chain combines TRBV28 with TRBJ1-2; D unclear. V was cut by 3 bases and J by 8 bases, with 16 bases left in between. CDR1 is MDHEN and CDR2 is SYDVKM in the germline V gene. The CDR3 is 14 amino acids.

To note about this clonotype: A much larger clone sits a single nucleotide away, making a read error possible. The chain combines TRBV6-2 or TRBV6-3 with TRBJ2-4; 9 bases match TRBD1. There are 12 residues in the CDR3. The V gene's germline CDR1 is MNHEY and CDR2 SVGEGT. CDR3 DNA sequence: TGTGCCATCAGTGACAGGGGGAATCTTCAGTACTTC. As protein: CAISDRGNLQYF.

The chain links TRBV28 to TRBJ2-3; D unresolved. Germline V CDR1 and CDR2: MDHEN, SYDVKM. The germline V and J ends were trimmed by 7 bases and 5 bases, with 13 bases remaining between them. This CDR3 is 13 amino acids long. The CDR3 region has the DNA TGTGCCAGCATAGTAGGGCCAATAGATACGCAGTATTTT. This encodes CASIVGPIDTQYF.

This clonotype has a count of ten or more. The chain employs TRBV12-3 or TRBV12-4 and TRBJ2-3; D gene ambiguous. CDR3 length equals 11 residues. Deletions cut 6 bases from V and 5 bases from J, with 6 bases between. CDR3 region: CASSSRDTQYF. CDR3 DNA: TGTGCCAGCAGCTCCAGAGATACGCAGTATTTT.

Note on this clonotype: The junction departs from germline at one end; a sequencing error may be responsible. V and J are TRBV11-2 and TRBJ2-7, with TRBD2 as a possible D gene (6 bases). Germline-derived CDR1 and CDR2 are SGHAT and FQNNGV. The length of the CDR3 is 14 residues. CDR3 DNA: TGTACCAGCAGCTTACTGGCGGGAATGTACGAGCAGTACTTC. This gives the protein CTSSLLAGMYEQYF.

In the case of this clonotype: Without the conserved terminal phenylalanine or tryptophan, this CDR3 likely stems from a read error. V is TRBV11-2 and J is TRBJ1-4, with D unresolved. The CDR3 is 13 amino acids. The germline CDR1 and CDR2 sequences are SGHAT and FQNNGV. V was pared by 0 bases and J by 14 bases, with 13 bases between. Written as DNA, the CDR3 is TGTGCCAGCAGCTTAGACCTATGGAGATCTCTGTTTGTT. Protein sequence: CASSLDLWRSLFV.

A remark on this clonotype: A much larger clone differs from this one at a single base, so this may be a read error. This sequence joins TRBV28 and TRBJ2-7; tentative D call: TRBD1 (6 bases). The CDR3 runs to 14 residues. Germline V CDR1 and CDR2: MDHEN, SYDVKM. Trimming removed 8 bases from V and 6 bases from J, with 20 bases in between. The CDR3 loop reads CASGQAGVGFEQYF. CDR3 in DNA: TGTGCCAGCGGCCAAGCAGGGGTCGGCTTCGAGCAGTACTTC.

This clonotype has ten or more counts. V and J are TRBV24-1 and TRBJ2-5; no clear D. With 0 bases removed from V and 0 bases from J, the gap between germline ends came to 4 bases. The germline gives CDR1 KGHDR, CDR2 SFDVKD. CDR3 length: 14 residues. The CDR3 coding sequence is TGTGCCACCAGTGATTTGGGGTACCAAGAGACCCAGTACTTC. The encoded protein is CATSDLGYQETQYF.

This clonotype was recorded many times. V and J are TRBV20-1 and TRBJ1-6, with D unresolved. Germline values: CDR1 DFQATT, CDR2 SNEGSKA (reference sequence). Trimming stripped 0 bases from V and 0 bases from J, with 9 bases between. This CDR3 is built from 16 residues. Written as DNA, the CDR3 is TGCAGTGCTAGAGAAGGAACAAGCTCCTATAATTCACCCCTCCACTTT. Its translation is CSAREGTSSYNSPLHF.

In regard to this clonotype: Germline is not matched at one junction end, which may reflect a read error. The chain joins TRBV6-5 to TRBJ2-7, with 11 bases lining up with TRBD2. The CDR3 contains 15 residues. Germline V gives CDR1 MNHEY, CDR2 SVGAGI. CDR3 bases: TGTGGCAGCAGTCAGACTAGCGGGAACCCCTACGAGCAGTACTTC. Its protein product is CGSSQTSGNPYEQYF.

CDR3 nucleotide sequence: TGTGCCAGCAGTTTTTGGACAGGGCCCATCAATGAGCAGTTCTTC. This encodes CASSFWTGPINEQFF. This rearrangement joins TRBV28 to TRBJ2-1, with TRBD1 identical over 8 bases. V lost 3 bases and J lost 6; bases outside the gene matches: 7. Germline V gene sequence: CDR1 MDHEN, CDR2 SYDVKM. This CDR3 comprises 15 residues.

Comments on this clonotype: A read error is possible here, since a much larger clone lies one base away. The CDR3 DNA follows: TGCGGTGCTAGAGCCCGACTAGCGGGAGGAGGAAGGGGGACCGGGGAGCTGTTTTTT. This translates into CGARARLAGGGRGTGELFF. The chain combines TRBV20-1 with TRBJ2-2; 13 positions agree with TRBD2. The CDR3 totals 19 residues. Germline CDR1 is DFQATT and CDR2 is SNEGSKA (reference sequence).

CDR3 in amino acids: CASSFDPSTGGEQFF. For the CDR3, the DNA is TGTGCCAGCAGCTTTGATCCCAGCACGGGCGGTGAGCAGTTCTTC. This sequence joins TRBV11-2 and TRBJ2-1; D is unresolved. Germline V gives CDR1 SGHAT, CDR2 FQNNGV. The CDR3 covers 15 residues. Trimming cost V 3 bases and J 9 bases, with 18 bases left between them.

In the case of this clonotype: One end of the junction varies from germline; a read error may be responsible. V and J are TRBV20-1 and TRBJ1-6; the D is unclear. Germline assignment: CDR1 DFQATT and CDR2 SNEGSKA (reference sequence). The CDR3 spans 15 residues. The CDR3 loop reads CSAVPEGRRNLPLHF. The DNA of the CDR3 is TGCAGTGCTGTCCCGGAAGGGCGGAGAAATTTACCCCTCCACTTT.